A selection of T cell receptor beta chains follows, all from one sample in a study of blood T cell repertoires in COVID-19. TCRdb's table, derived via immunoSEQ multiplex PCR, lists solely in-frame clones and lacks some. The profile covers 150,000 or so clones, with 65% to 90% appearing a single time and 9.5% to 13% taken by the ten largest. The sequenced sample consisted of peripheral blood. Receptors were obtained from a woman aged 60-75 years with COVID-19, enrolled during active disease. The CDR3 runs from the conserved cysteine through the conserved F or W. The D gene is left open where the match is weak. Only part of the rows carry a size: once, few, many, or a class if the clone is expanded.

clone_size: once
d_call: TRBD1
v_call: TRBV7-9
j_call: TRBJ1-1
cdr3_aa: CASSSPLQGKAFF
cdr3_nt: TGTGCCAGCAGCTCACCTTTACAGGGGAAAGCTTTCTTT

clone_size: .
d_call: TRBD2
v_call: TRBV4-1
j_call: TRBJ2-2
cdr3_aa: CASSQDSSGRARGELFF
cdr3_nt: TGCGCCAGCAGCCAAGATTCCAGCGGGAGGGCCCGCGGGGAGCTGTTTTTT

clone_size: .
d_call: TRBD1
v_call: TRBV2
j_call: TRBJ1-1
cdr3_aa: CASSGGSTGVNTEAFF
cdr3_nt: TGTGCCAGCAGTGGTGGAAGCACAGGGGTGAACACTGAAGCTTTCTTT

clone_size: .
d_call: TRBD1
v_call: TRBV2
j_call: TRBJ2-7
cdr3_aa: CASSRTLSGGGHEQYF
cdr3_nt: TGTGCCAGCAGTCGGACTCTGTCAGGGGGCGGCCACGAGCAGTACTTC

clone_size: many
d_call: TRBD2
v_call: TRBV6-5
j_call: TRBJ2-1
cdr3_aa: CASRPILAAYNEQFF
cdr3_nt: TGTGCCAGCAGGCCCATACTAGCGGCTTACAATGAGCAGTTCTTC

clone_size: few
d_call: .
v_call: TRBV11-2
j_call: TRBJ1-1
cdr3_aa: CASSSVRGRNTEAFF
cdr3_nt: TGTGCCAGCAGCTCAGTGAGGGGGAGGAACACTGAAGCTTTCTTT

clone_size: .
d_call: .
v_call: TRBV18
j_call: TRBJ1-1
cdr3_aa: CASSFVQGEGTEAFF
cdr3_nt: TGTGCCAGCTCATTCGTACAGGGCGAGGGCACTGAAGCTTTCTTT

clone_size: few
d_call: .
v_call: TRBV12-3/TRBV12-4
j_call: TRBJ1-5
cdr3_aa: CASSSRGNQPQHF
cdr3_nt: TGTGCCAGCAGTTCCAGGGGTAATCAGCCCCAGCATTTT

clone_size: .
d_call: TRBD2
v_call: TRBV7-9
j_call: TRBJ2-7
cdr3_aa: CASSATSGRVHEQYF
cdr3_nt: TGTGCCAGCAGCGCGACTAGCGGGAGGGTCCACGAGCAGTACTTC

clone_size: .
d_call: TRBD1
v_call: TRBV10-3
j_call: TRBJ2-7
cdr3_aa: CATGDSSYEQYF
cdr3_nt: TGTGCCACTGGGGACAGCTCCTACGAGCAGTACTTC

clone_size: .
d_call: TRBD1
v_call: TRBV12-3/TRBV12-4
j_call: TRBJ2-3
cdr3_aa: CASADRGTDTQYF
cdr3_nt: TGTGCCAGCGCGGACAGGGGGACAGATACGCAGTATTTT

clone_size: .
d_call: .
v_call: TRBV2
j_call: TRBJ2-2
cdr3_aa: CASSDRSIANTGELFF
cdr3_nt: TGTGCCAGCAGTGACCGGAGCATCGCGAACACCGGGGAGCTGTTTTTT

clone_size: .
d_call: TRBD2
v_call: TRBV10-1
j_call: TRBJ2-2
cdr3_aa: CAPGGWELFF
cdr3_nt: TGCGCCCCGGGGGGTTGGGAGCTGTTTTTT

clone_size: .
d_call: .
v_call: TRBV10-3
j_call: TRBJ1-1
cdr3_aa: CAISEGVGVGNTEAFF
cdr3_nt: TGTGCCATCAGTGAGGGGGTCGGGGTTGGGAACACTGAAGCTTTCTTT

clone_size: .
d_call: .
v_call: TRBV10-3
j_call: TRBJ1-6
cdr3_aa: CAISESNGENSPLHF
cdr3_nt: TGTGCCATCAGTGAGTCGAACGGGGAAAATTCACCCCTCCACTTT

clone_size: .
d_call: .
v_call: TRBV5-1
j_call: TRBJ2-7
cdr3_aa: CASSLDSTYEQYF
cdr3_nt: TGCGCCAGCAGCTTGGACAGCACCTACGAGCAGTACTTC

clone_size: few
d_call: TRBD1
v_call: TRBV18
j_call: TRBJ1-2
cdr3_aa: CASSPRDRGSGGYTF
cdr3_nt: TGTGCCAGCTCACCACGGGACAGGGGTAGCGGTGGCTACACCTTC

clone_size: .
d_call: .
v_call: TRBV5-1
j_call: TRBJ1-1
cdr3_aa: CASSLTGSIWNTEAFF
cdr3_nt: TGCGCCAGCAGCTTGACAGGGTCGATATGGAACACTGAAGCTTTCTTT

clone_size: .
d_call: TRBD1
v_call: TRBV7-2
j_call: TRBJ2-6
cdr3_aa: CASSAQGQGRGANVLTF
cdr3_nt: TGTGCCAGCAGCGCCCAGGGACAGGGGAGAGGGGCCAACGTCCTGACTTTC

clone_size: once
d_call: .
v_call: TRBV2
j_call: TRBJ2-5
cdr3_aa: CASSEVRSRRGETQYF
cdr3_nt: TGTGCCAGCAGTGAAGTTAGGAGTCGCCGGGGAGAGACCCAGTACTTC

clone_size: few
d_call: .
v_call: TRBV11-3
j_call: TRBJ1-1
cdr3_aa: CASSQGPLNTEAFF
cdr3_nt: TGTGCCAGCAGCCAGGGTCCGCTGAACACTGAAGCTTTCTTT

clone_size: few
d_call: .
v_call: TRBV7-9
j_call: TRBJ1-2
cdr3_aa: CASSLVSLGGYGYTF
cdr3_nt: TGTGCCAGCAGCTTAGTATCTTTGGGGGGCTATGGCTACACCTTC

clone_size: .
d_call: TRBD2
v_call: TRBV19
j_call: TRBJ2-2
cdr3_aa: CASSIGSGIPGELFF
cdr3_nt: TGTGCCAGTAGTATCGGTAGCGGGATCCCCGGGGAGCTGTTTTTT

clone_size: .
d_call: .
v_call: TRBV12-3/TRBV12-4
j_call: TRBJ1-1
cdr3_aa: CASRAGNTEAFF
cdr3_nt: TGTGCCTCGAGGGCTGGGAACACTGAAGCTTTCTTT

clone_size: .
d_call: .
v_call: TRBV15
j_call: TRBJ1-1
cdr3_aa: CATSRGFDSPGTEAFF
cdr3_nt: TGTGCCACCAGCAGAGGTTTCGACTCCCCGGGGACTGAAGCTTTCTTT

clone_size: once
d_call: TRBD2
v_call: TRBV12-5
j_call: TRBJ2-1
cdr3_aa: CASGSRVAGYNEQFF
cdr3_nt: TGTGCTAGTGGTTCCCGAGTAGCGGGGTACAATGAGCAGTTCTTC

clone_size: .
d_call: TRBD2
v_call: TRBV4-1
j_call: TRBJ2-3
cdr3_aa: CASSPATSGRSSDTQYF
cdr3_nt: TGCGCCAGCAGTCCGGCGACGAGCGGGAGAAGTTCAGATACGCAGTATTTT

clone_size: .
d_call: .
v_call: TRBV12-3/TRBV12-4
j_call: TRBJ1-2
cdr3_aa: CASSLSRGGGYTF
cdr3_nt: TGTGCCAGCAGTTTATCCAGGGGCGGCGGCTACACCTTC

clone_size: .
d_call: TRBD1
v_call: TRBV30
j_call: TRBJ2-5
cdr3_aa: CAWSTGGYETQYF
cdr3_nt: TGTGCCTGGAGTACAGGGGGCTATGAGACCCAGTACTTC

clone_size: once
d_call: TRBD1
v_call: TRBV5-1
j_call: TRBJ1-2
cdr3_aa: CASSQRQGARGYTF
cdr3_nt: TGCGCCAGCAGCCAGAGACAGGGGGCGCGAGGCTACACCTTC

clone_size: .
d_call: .
v_call: TRBV6-5
j_call: TRBJ1-3
cdr3_aa: CASSTQGHGNTIYF
cdr3_nt: TGTGCCAGCAGTACCCAGGGGCATGGAAACACCATATATTTT

clone_size: .
d_call: TRBD1
v_call: TRBV3-1/TRBV3-2
j_call: TRBJ2-5
cdr3_aa: CASSQQGARGTQYF
cdr3_nt: TGTGCCAGCAGCCAGCAGGGGGCCCGAGGGACCCAGTACTTC

clone_size: .
d_call: .
v_call: TRBV6-5
j_call: TRBJ1-4
cdr3_aa: CASTKVSGAKLFF
cdr3_nt: TGTGCCAGCACTAAAGTATCAGGGGCAAAACTGTTTTTT

clone_size: .
d_call: TRBD1
v_call: TRBV6-1
j_call: TRBJ1-1
cdr3_aa: CASSELQGRSEAFF
cdr3_nt: TGTGCCAGCAGTGAGTTACAGGGGCGGTCTGAAGCTTTCTTT

clone_size: .
d_call: .
v_call: TRBV19
j_call: TRBJ2-3
cdr3_aa: CASSIQGRGTDTQYF
cdr3_nt: TGTGCCAGTAGTATACAGGGCCGGGGCACAGATACGCAGTATTTT

clone_size: .
d_call: TRBD1
v_call: TRBV7-8
j_call: TRBJ1-5
cdr3_aa: CASSLGTGTGLFYSNQPQHF
cdr3_nt: TGTGCCAGCAGCTTAGGGACCGGGACAGGGTTGTTCTATAGCAATCAGCCCCAGCATTTT

clone_size: .
d_call: .
v_call: TRBV12-3/TRBV12-4
j_call: TRBJ2-5
cdr3_aa: CASSLAREETQYF
cdr3_nt: TGTGCCAGCAGTTTAGCCCGCGAAGAGACCCAGTACTTC

clone_size: .
d_call: TRBD2
v_call: TRBV9
j_call: TRBJ2-1
cdr3_aa: CASSPSIGRGEQFF
cdr3_nt: TGTGCCAGCAGCCCCTCTATCGGGAGGGGAGAGCAGTTCTTC

clone_size: .
d_call: .
v_call: TRBV6-5
j_call: TRBJ1-3
cdr3_aa: CASSYSGQLNTIYF
cdr3_nt: TGTGCCAGCAGTTACTCAGGACAGCTAAACACCATATATTTT

clone_size: .
d_call: .
v_call: TRBV3-1/TRBV3-2
j_call: TRBJ1-1
cdr3_aa: CASSQFQGTEAFF
cdr3_nt: TGTGCCAGCAGCCAATTTCAGGGCACTGAAGCTTTCTTT

clone_size: few
d_call: .
v_call: TRBV18
j_call: TRBJ1-5
cdr3_aa: CASSPETAGANQPQHF
cdr3_nt: TGTGCCAGCTCACCAGAAACCGCAGGGGCAAATCAGCCCCAGCATTTT

clone_size: .
d_call: TRBD1
v_call: TRBV7-7
j_call: TRBJ2-5
cdr3_aa: CASSFPRQGARETQYF
cdr3_nt: TGTGCCAGCAGCTTCCCCAGACAGGGAGCAAGGGAGACCCAGTACTTC

clone_size: .
d_call: .
v_call: TRBV25-1
j_call: TRBJ2-6
cdr3_aa: CASSSQTIPRGANVLTF
cdr3_nt: TGTGCCAGCAGTTCGCAGACAATCCCCCGCGGGGCCAACGTCCTGACTTTC

clone_size: .
d_call: .
v_call: TRBV14
j_call: TRBJ1-2
cdr3_aa: CASSQGPAGLYGYTF
cdr3_nt: TGTGCCAGCAGCCAGGGCCCGGCAGGGCTTTATGGCTACACCTTC

clone_size: .
d_call: .
v_call: TRBV18
j_call: TRBJ2-3
cdr3_aa: CASSLRVETDTQYF
cdr3_nt: TGTGCCAGCTCACTCCGGGTTGAGACAGATACGCAGTATTTT

clone_size: .
d_call: .
v_call: TRBV7-9
j_call: TRBJ1-1
cdr3_aa: CASSSYRVSHTEAFF
cdr3_nt: TGTGCCAGCAGCTCATACAGGGTATCGCACACTGAAGCTTTCTTT

clone_size: few
d_call: TRBD2
v_call: TRBV5-1
j_call: TRBJ2-2
cdr3_aa: CASSSSAAGANTGELFF
cdr3_nt: TGCGCCAGCAGCTCCTCTGCAGCGGGGGCGAACACCGGGGAGCTGTTTTTT

clone_size: .
d_call: TRBD1
v_call: TRBV11-3
j_call: TRBJ2-2
cdr3_aa: CASSSGQGAGTGELFF
cdr3_nt: TGTGCCAGCAGCTCGGGACAGGGGGCTGGAACCGGGGAGCTGTTTTTT

clone_size: .
d_call: .
v_call: TRBV5-8
j_call: TRBJ1-6
cdr3_aa: CASSLDRRSYNSPLHF
cdr3_nt: TGTGCCAGCAGCTTAGACAGGCGATCCTATAATTCACCCCTCCACTTT

clone_size: .
d_call: TRBD1
v_call: TRBV5-1
j_call: TRBJ1-1
cdr3_aa: CASSARSDRVNTEAFF
cdr3_nt: TGCGCCAGCAGCGCTCGGTCGGACAGGGTGAACACTGAAGCTTTCTTT

clone_size: .
d_call: TRBD1
v_call: TRBV9
j_call: TRBJ1-3
cdr3_aa: CASSVGDSSGNTIYF
cdr3_nt: TGTGCCAGCAGCGTAGGGGACAGCTCTGGAAACACCATATATTTT

clone_size: few
d_call: .
v_call: TRBV7-2
j_call: TRBJ1-2
cdr3_aa: CASSLVGEVGYTF
cdr3_nt: TGTGCCAGCAGCTTAGTTGGAGAAGTTGGCTACACCTTC

clone_size: .
d_call: TRBD1
v_call: TRBV7-2
j_call: TRBJ1-2
cdr3_aa: CASSLGAGGLYGYTF
cdr3_nt: TGTGCCAGCAGCTTAGGGGCAGGGGGCCTCTATGGCTACACCTTC